This T cell receptor beta chain was sequenced for a study of glioma-infiltrating T cells (dated by TCRdb to between 2015 and 2016). With respect to the entire study: Glioma tissue, non-neoplastic brain tissue and matched peripheral blood mononuclear cells were used as sources from which TCR alpha- and beta-chain repertoires were sequenced. Three low-grade glioma patients, fewer than 10 primary glioblastoma patients and three non-glioma patients contributing non-neoplastic brain tissue were included in the paired cohort. To measure how far tissue and blood T-cell populations diverged, each tissue-infiltrating repertoire was compared against the peripheral blood repertoire of the same patient. What the work shows at the level of the full study, not this receptor alone: In non-neoplastic patients, VJ-independent divergence between tissue and blood fell below expectation, whereas in all gliomas, and especially in low-grade gliomas, the divergence rose above expectation. Group comparisons rested on small numbers: three non-neoplastic, three low-grade glioma and roughly eight glioblastoma patients. Only a very small number of CDR3 sequences turned up in both tissue and blood, a result put down to high CDR3 diversity combined with limited sampling.

Via the germline V gene, CDR1 is SQVTM and CDR2 ANQGSEA. The CDR3 runs 15 residues from the cysteine to the phenylalanine. Only CDR3 DNA is held: 45 bases, read in frame from base 1. This clonotype was seen a handful of times. Which antigen it targets is not known. Germline is not matched at one junction end, which may reflect a read error. The iRepertoire nested amplicon-rescue multiplex PCR (arm-PCR) platform was used to amplify TCR alpha and beta CDR3 regions from RNA. For one-step reverse transcription and amplification, roughly 90-400 ng of tissue mRNA or PBMC total RNA was used as input. Following bead purification, Illumina adapters were added through a secondary multiplex PCR, and the libraries were then gel-purified between 200 and 400 bp. Demultiplexing relied on internal 6-nucleotide barcodes carried by the libraries. Libraries were sequenced on an Illumina MiSeq with 2x220 or 2x250 nucleotide paired-end reads. The study's processing was this. FLASH 1.2.11 was used to merge paired reads, and BWA-MEM then aligned the reads to the GRCh37 human genome before TRA and TRB reads were extracted. For V and J assignment, an IMGT-derived reference of cassette sequences and CDR3 motifs that included pseudogenes was used. Reads were translated in three frames, and productive CDR3s were defined as those with a C...FGXG motif and no stop codons. Clonotypes were defined as unique combinations of V-J cassette pair and CDR3 amino acid sequence. Filtering of reads was based on Hamming distance, with the threshold set by the sequence error rate of each sample in mapped regions. The raw public data were reprocessed by TCRdb itself: fastp quality trimming at Q25, MiXCR clonotype calling, in-frame beta chains only. Identical CDR3 protein sequences are pooled into one entry, listed with their most common genes and DNA. For this entry, the V and J calls and clone size follow TCRdb and not the study's own pipeline. The sample table holds under 200,000 distinct CDR3 sequences, of which more than 30% were seen once. Of the sample, 20% to 25% falls within the top ten clones.

The rearrangement joined TRBV29-1 to TRBJ2-1, with 7 middle bases fitting TRBD2. This receptor was identified in a human donor with low-grade glioma or glioblastoma, undergoing nonglioma brain surgery, or in good health (not recorded which). The sequencing sample was made of glioma tissue, nonneoplastic brain tissue, or PBMCs (not recorded which). Here is the DNA: TGCAGCGTTGAATATCCGACTAGCTCCAACAATGAGCAGTTCTTC. Its protein reads: CSVEYPTSSNNEQFF.